One sample yielded the 30 T cell receptor beta chains listed below, sequenced in a study of patients and donors after allogeneic stem cell transplantation. Each CDR3 protein gets one entry after TCRdb re-called the RT-PCR reads with MiXCR. The data show about 200,000 distinct CDR3 sequences, with over 30% seen just once and roughly 10% held by the top ten. What was sequenced was blood, either unsorted or a sorted T cell fraction (not recorded which). The receptors stem from a human donor who was either an allogeneic HSCT recipient or a stem cell or donor lymphocyte infusion donor (not recorded which). It is not recorded whose cells these are; they may come from a transplant donor.

J is TRBJ1-1 and V is TRBV5-1; a possible D gene is TRBD1 (6 bases). V gave up 0 bases and J gave up 3 bases, with 9 bases separating them. Per the germline V gene, CDR1 is SGHRS and CDR2 is YFSETQ. This CDR3 region has 14 residues. DNA for the CDR3: TGCGCCAGCAGCTTGGAAGGGGGGTACACTGAAGCTTTCTTT. This encodes CASSLEGGYTEAFF.

This clonotype was observed a few times. The rearrangement links TRBV24-1 to TRBJ1-5, with D possibly matching TRBD1 (6 bases). The CDR3 loop spans 16 amino acids. The ends were cut back, 5 bases at V and 0 bases at J, with 13 bases in the middle. Germline CDR1 reads KGHDR; CDR2 reads SFDVKD. CDR3 in amino acids: CATSVLGHTSNQPQHF. Here the CDR3 DNA reads TGTGCCACCAGTGTCCTGGGACACACTAGCAATCAGCCCCAGCATTTT.

V and J are TRBV5-1 and TRBJ1-1; D perhaps matches TRBD1 (6 bases). The germline V gene encodes CDR1 SGHRS and CDR2 YFSETQ. V was trimmed by 7 bases and J by 0 bases, leaving 13 bases between them. The CDR3 is 14 amino acids. The CDR3 sequence is CASGGDNLNTEAFF. The CDR3 DNA reads TGCGCCAGCGGGGGGGACAACCTGAACACTGAAGCTTTCTTT.

The sample holds many counts of this clonotype. This chain links TRBV20-1 with TRBJ2-7, with D maybe TRBD2 (6 bases). With 4 bases removed from V and 5 bases from J, the gap between germline ends came to 18 bases. In germline, CDR1 is DFQATT, CDR2 SNEGSKA (reference sequence). The CDR3 spans 14 residues. The CDR3, as DNA: TGCAGTGCTATAACCGGGGGTCGAATAGACGAGCAGTACTTC. This codes for CSAITGGRIDEQYF.

This clonotype was seen a handful of times. This CDR3 reads CASSLAGAWQTEAFF. The CDR3 nucleotides read TGCGCCAGCAGCTTGGCCGGCGCCTGGCAAACTGAAGCTTTCTTT. The chain carries TRBV5-1 and TRBJ1-1, with unresolved D. CDR1 and CDR2 from the germline V gene are SGHRS and YFSETQ. V was trimmed by 0 bases and J by 5 bases, leaving 14 bases between them. The CDR3 runs to 15 residues.

This chain connects TRBV2 to TRBJ1-4, with D perhaps matching TRBD1 (6 bases). This CDR3 spans 16 amino acids. V was cut by 5 bases and J by 9 bases, with 22 bases left in between. The V gene's germline CDR1 is SNHLY and CDR2 FYNNEI. The CDR3 coding sequence is TGTGCCAGCAGTCAACACAGTCAGACAGGAGAGCAAAAACTGTTTTTT. Translated, it gives CASSQHSQTGEQKLFF. The full variable domain, completed using reference TRBV2 and TRBJ1-4, is EPEVTQTPSHQVTQMGQEVILRCVPISNHLYFYWYRQILGQKVEFLVSFYNNEISEKSEIFDDQFSVERPDGSNFTLKIRSTKLEDSAMYFCASSQHSQTGEQKLFFGSGTQLSVL.

This clonotype was observed a handful of times. The J gene is TRBJ2-7, the V gene TRBV12-3 or TRBV12-4; no firm D call. V gave up 1 base and J gave up 0 bases, with 4 bases separating them. The CDR3 is made up of 13 amino acids. CDR3 in DNA: TGTGCCAGCAGTTTAGGGGGCTCCTACGAGCAGTACTTC. Amino acids: CASSLGGSYEQYF.

The genes are TRBV2 and TRBJ2-7; possibly TRBD1 or TRBD2 for D (5 bases each). V lost 4 bases and J 9 bases, leaving 16 bases between the germline ends. CDR1 and CDR2 from the germline V gene are SNHLY and FYNNEI. The CDR3 consists of 13 residues. The CDR3 sequence: CASSVGTRGGQYF. The CDR3 DNA reads TGTGCCAGCAGTGTAGGGACCCGCGGCGGGCAGTACTTC. Supplemented by reference TRBV2 and TRBJ2-7, the full variable domain reads EPEVTQTPSHQVTQMGQEVILRCVPISNHLYFYWYRQILGQKVEFLVSFYNNEISEKSEIFDDQFSVERPDGSNFTLKIRSTKLEDSAMYFCASSVGTRGGQYFGPGTRLTVT.

This sequence joins TRBV10-3 and TRBJ1-2; 7 bases fit TRBD1. Germline trimming cut 6 bases from V and 8 bases from J; bases unmatched to any gene: 6. This CDR3 spans 12 amino acids. Germline V gene data show CDR1 as ENHRY and CDR2 as SYGVKD. CDR3 region: CAISRQGYGYTF. CDR3 bases: TGTGCCATCAGCCGACAGGGTTACGGCTACACCTTC.

This clonotype was seen only a few times. V gene TRBV20-1 combines with J gene TRBJ1-1; tentative D call: TRBD1 (5 bases). V dropped 0 bases and J dropped 4 bases, with 9 bases sitting between them. Germline V CDR1 and CDR2: DFQATT, SNEGSKA (reference sequence). The length of the CDR3 is 13 residues. CDR3 coding DNA: TGCAGTGCTAGAGATGGGGGTGGCACTGAAGCTTTCTTT. This translates into CSARDGGGTEAFF.

This sequence joins TRBV4-1 and TRBJ1-5; maybe TRBD1 (5 bases). CDR3 length equals 16 residues. V was shortened by 0 bases and J by 5 bases, with 14 bases between the two germline ends. Per germline, CDR1 MGHRA and CDR2 YSYEKL. This CDR3 is CASSQDLGQGHQPQHF. In DNA, the CDR3 is TGCGCCAGCAGCCAAGATCTAGGGCAGGGCCATCAGCCCCAGCATTTT.

This clonotype was seen more than once but under ten times. This chain connects TRBV24-1 to TRBJ2-6; D is unclear. The CDR3 spans 16 residues. Trimming stripped 4 bases from V and 0 bases from J, with 9 bases between. Germline assignment: CDR1 KGHDR and CDR2 SFDVKD. Here the CDR3 reads CATSDPGRSGANVLTF. CDR3 DNA sequence: TGTGCCACCAGTGACCCCGGTCGCTCTGGGGCCAACGTCCTGACTTTC.

The gene calls are TRBV5-6 and TRBJ1-2, with TRBD1 matching 8 bases. J was trimmed by 5 bases and V by 1 base; bases with no gene match: 4. Germline V gene lookup returns CDR1 SGHDT and CDR2 YYEEEE. The CDR3 runs to 14 residues. This CDR3 reads CASSLMGQAYGYTF. CDR3 nucleotide sequence: TGTGCCAGCAGCTTGATGGGACAGGCATATGGCTACACCTTC.

The rearrangement uses TRBV28 and TRBJ2-7; D is tentatively TRBD1 or TRBD2 (6 bases each). There are 14 residues in the CDR3. Per the germline V gene, CDR1 is MDHEN and CDR2 is SYDVKM. V lost 8 bases to trimming and J lost 7 bases, with 21 bases between them. The chain's CDR3 is CASLGGTSAREQYF. CDR3 bases: TGTGCCAGCCTCGGAGGGACATCCGCGAGGGAGCAGTACTTC.

CDR3 coding DNA: TGTGCTTACAGCCGGGTCCAGGGTAATGAAAAACTGTTTTTT. As protein: CAYSRVQGNEKLFF. This chain joins TRBV2 and TRBJ1-4; possible D gene TRBD1, 5 bases. The CDR3 covers 14 residues. The germline gives CDR1 SNHLY, CDR2 FYNNEI.

There are a few counts of this clonotype. J is TRBJ1-1 and V is TRBV12-3 or TRBV12-4, with unresolved D. The CDR3 has 13 residues. Trimming stripped 5 bases from V and 7 bases from J, with 14 bases between. The CDR3 sequence is CASSPTAGVEAFF. As DNA, the CDR3 is TGTGCCAGCAGTCCCACGGCCGGGGTTGAAGCTTTCTTT.

This clonotype was observed a single time. The chain uses TRBV12-3 or TRBV12-4 and TRBJ2-4, with 10 bases aligning to TRBD2. The V segment lost 5 bases and the J segment 2 bases; nucleotides outside the gene matches: 9. The CDR3 runs to 17 residues. The CDR3 spells CASSPGAGGRSKNIQYF. The CDR3 DNA is TGTGCCAGCAGTCCAGGAGCGGGGGGGCGTTCCAAAAACATTCAGTACTTC.

CDR3 protein: CASSYRGHNSPLHF. In DNA, the CDR3 is TGTGCCAGCAGCTACAGGGGACATAATTCACCCCTCCACTTT. The chain links TRBV5-6 to TRBJ1-6, with 7 bases identical to TRBD1. The V gene's germline CDR1 is SGHDT and CDR2 YYEEEE. The CDR3 spans 14 residues. Losses at the gene ends were 3 bases for V and 5 bases for J; bases not matched to a gene: 2.

The V call is TRBV7-2, the J call TRBJ2-6; D ambiguous. CDR3 length: 16 residues. Germline lookup yields CDR1 SGHTA and CDR2 FQGNSA. V lost 5 bases to trimming and J lost 0 bases, with 11 bases between them. In nucleotides, the CDR3 is TGTGCCAGCAGCCCATCACGGCTCTCTGGGGCCAACGTCCTGACTTTC. This sequence encodes CASSPSRLSGANVLTF.

The chain couples TRBV27 to TRBJ1-1, with D unclear. The CDR3 has 14 amino acids. The V end lost 8 bases, the J end lost 0 bases, and 13 bases lay between the germline ends. CDR1 and CDR2 from the germline V gene are MNHEY and SMNVEV (reference sequence). The CDR3, as DNA: TGTGCCAGCGGGCCACAGTCCTTGAACACTGAAGCTTTCTTT. This gives the protein CASGPQSLNTEAFF.

This chain connects TRBV28 to TRBJ2-7; the D is unclear. Between the trimmed V and J ends, which lost 8 bases and 3 bases, there was a span of 8 bases. This CDR3 contains 11 residues. Germline assignment: CDR1 MDHEN and CDR2 SYDVKM. The CDR3 nucleotides read TGTGCCAGCGGGTTAGTCTACGAGCAGTACTTC. It codes for CASGLVYEQYF.

This clonotype turned up a few times. This chain uses TRBV15 with TRBJ1-5; TRBD1 is a possible D gene (6 bases). Germline loops: CDR1 LNHNV, CDR2 YYDKDF (reference sequence). This CDR3 has 13 residues. V was pared by 6 bases and J by 2 bases, with 8 bases between. The CDR3 coding sequence is TGTGCCACCAGGAGACAGGGCAATCAGCCCCAGCATTTT. It translates to CATRRQGNQPQHF.

This clonotype came up a few times. The V and J genes are TRBV12-3 or TRBV12-4 and TRBJ2-7; D may be TRBD1 (5 bases). This CDR3 is 14 amino acids long. Trimming removed 3 bases from V and 2 bases from J, with 11 bases in between. The CDR3 bases are TGTGCCAGCAGTTTTTCCAGGGAACCCTACGAGCAGTACTTC. Protein sequence: CASSFSREPYEQYF.

The rearrangement links TRBV20-1 to TRBJ1-4; no clear D gene. Germline CDR1 DFQATT, CDR2 SNEGSKA (reference sequence). V gave up 0 bases and J gave up 8 bases, with 16 bases separating them. The CDR3 spans 15 residues. CDR3 sequence: CSARDMAGSLEKLFF. In nucleotides, the CDR3 is TGCAGTGCTAGAGATATGGCGGGGTCCCTGGAAAAACTGTTTTTT.

In its sample, this clonotype was seen a few times. V and J are TRBV7-2 and TRBJ1-2, with 7 bases matching TRBD1. Trimming removed 5 bases from V and 4 bases from J; junction bases left unmatched: 16. Per the germline V gene, CDR1 is SGHTA and CDR2 is FQGNSA. The CDR3 spans 17 residues. For the CDR3, the DNA is TGTGCCAGCAGCCGCATCGCCAGGGGGAGTCTAGGCTATGGCTACACCTTC. It specifies CASSRIARGSLGYGYTF. Looking up the rest from reference TRBV7-2 and TRBJ1-2 gives the full variable domain: GAGVSQSPSNKVTEKGKDVELRCDPISGHTALYWYRQSLGQGLEFLIYFQGNSAPDKSGLPSDRFSAERTGGSVSTLTIQRTQQEDSAVYLCASSRIARGSLGYGYTFGSGTRLTVV.

This rearrangement joins TRBV24-1 to TRBJ2-1; tentative D call: TRBD1 (5 bases). The germline CDR1 and CDR2 sequences are KGHDR and SFDVKD. The CDR3 totals 12 residues. With 7 bases removed from V and 7 bases from J, the gap between germline ends came to 10 bases. In nucleotides, the CDR3 is TGTGCCACCAGATCCAGGGTGAATGAGCAGTTCTTC. This translates into CATRSRVNEQFF.

J is TRBJ1-2 and V is TRBV12-3 or TRBV12-4; tentatively, D is TRBD1 (5 bases). Trimming removed 6 bases at V and 2 bases at J, with 19 bases between. CDR3 length: 16 residues. CDR3 sequence reads: CASSPSTGEGNYGYTF. CDR3 nucleotide sequence: TGTGCCAGCAGCCCCAGCACAGGAGAGGGGAACTATGGCTACACCTTC.

In its sample, this clonotype was seen a few times. V is TRBV20-1 and J is TRBJ2-1; 8 bases are a match to TRBD2. The CDR3 has 14 amino acids. Looked up from germline, CDR1 is DFQATT and CDR2 is SNEGSKA (reference sequence). V lost 3 bases and J lost 4; bases outside the gene matches: 5. The CDR3 here is CSASRPGGYNEQFF. The CDR3 DNA reads as TGCAGTGCTAGTCGGCCGGGGGGGTACAATGAGCAGTTCTTC.

There are a few counts of this clonotype. V usage is TRBV14 and J usage is TRBJ1-2, with TRBD1 matching 10 bases. The CDR3 has 18 residues. V lost 6 bases to trimming and J lost 4 bases; unmatched junction nucleotides: 17. The germline CDR1 and CDR2 sequences are SGHDN and FVKESK. The CDR3 sequence is CASSRYRTGGDQGYGYTF. Written as DNA, the CDR3 is TGTGCCAGCAGTCGTTATCGGACAGGGGGAGATCAAGGCTATGGCTACACCTTC.

This chain uses TRBV5-1 with TRBJ2-1, with TRBD2 identical over 15 bases. The CDR3 loop spans 17 amino acids. Germline-derived CDR1 and CDR2 are SGHRS and YFSETQ. Trimming removed 5 bases from V and 2 bases from J; junction bases left unmatched: 5. For the CDR3, the DNA is TGCGCCAGCAGACAAGGACTAGCGGGGGGGCCCTACAATGAGCAGTTCTTC. This gives the protein CASRQGLAGGPYNEQFF. The complete variable domain, with remaining parts taken from reference TRBV5-1 and TRBJ2-1, reads KAGVTQTPRYLIKTRGQQVTLSCSPISGHRSVSWYQQTPGQGLQFLFEYFSETQRNKGNFPGRFSGRQFSNSRSEMNVSTLELGDSALYLCASRQGLAGGPYNEQFFGPGTRLTVL.